This T cell receptor (beta chain) comes out of a study of T cells after posttransplantation cyclophosphamide. Whole-study results and caveats: Later blood repertoires were often dominated by clones from the donor CD8+ memory compartment. Recipient CMV seropositivity and CMV reactivation strongly tracked TRB clonality. Tissue-infiltrating T cells from skin or gut overlapped little with blood T cells.

A marrow graft followed busulfan-fludarabine conditioning, with cyclophosphamide on days +3 and +4. This clone came up once. Its antigen is still unknown. The CDR3 loop spans 13 amino acids. Trimming cost V 5 bases and J 4 bases, with 11 bases left between them. Germline CDR1 and CDR2: MNHEY and SVGAGI. The protocol was immunoSEQ multiplex PCR, while the TCRdb copy is restricted to in-frame clones and leaves out a portion. The sample comprises roughly 1,600 clones, more than 70% of which are singletons, and around 14% rests with the top ten. V gene TRBV6-5 combines with J gene TRBJ2-5, with D tentatively TRBD2 (5 bases). Sequencing was performed on CD4+ T cells sorted from blood, taken after allogeneic stem cell transplant with posttransplant cyclophosphamide. The sequence derives from a female patient over 55 who received an allogeneic stem cell transplant from a related donor and was CMV-positive. Some T cells may arise from the graft donor. CDR3 DNA sequence: TGTGCCAGCAGTATCCTAGCCTCAGAGACCCAGTACTTC. This gives the protein CASSILASETQYF.